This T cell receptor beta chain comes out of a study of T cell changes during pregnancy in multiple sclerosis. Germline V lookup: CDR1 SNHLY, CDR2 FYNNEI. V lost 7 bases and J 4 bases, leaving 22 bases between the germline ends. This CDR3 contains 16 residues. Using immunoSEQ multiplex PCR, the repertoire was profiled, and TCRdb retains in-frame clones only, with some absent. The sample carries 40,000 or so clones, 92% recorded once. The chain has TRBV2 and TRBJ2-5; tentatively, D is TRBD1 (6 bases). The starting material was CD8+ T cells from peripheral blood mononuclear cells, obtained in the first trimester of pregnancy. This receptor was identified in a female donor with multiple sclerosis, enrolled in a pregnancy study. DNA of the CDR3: TGTGCCAGCACGGGTGTTCAGGGGTCGGTGGGAGAGACCCAGTACTTC. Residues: CASTGVQGSVGETQYF.